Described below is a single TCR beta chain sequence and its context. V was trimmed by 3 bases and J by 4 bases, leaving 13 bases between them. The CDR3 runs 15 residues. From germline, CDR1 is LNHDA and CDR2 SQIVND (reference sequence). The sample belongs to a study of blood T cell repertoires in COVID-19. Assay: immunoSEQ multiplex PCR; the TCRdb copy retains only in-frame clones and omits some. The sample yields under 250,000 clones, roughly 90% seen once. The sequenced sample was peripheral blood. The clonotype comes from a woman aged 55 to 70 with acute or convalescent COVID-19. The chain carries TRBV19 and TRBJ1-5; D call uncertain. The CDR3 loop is CASSIHRSRNQPQHF. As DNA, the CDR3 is TGTGCCAGTAGTATCCACAGATCACGGAATCAGCCCCAGCATTTT.